The 28 T cell receptor beta chains reported below all come from one sample, sequenced in a study of OX40 agonist ivuxolimab in advanced cancers. Only in-frame clones appear in the TCRdb table, and some are missing; sequencing was by immunoSEQ multiplex PCR. The data show fewer than 65,000 clones, about 88% seen once. Source: CD4+ or CD8+ T cells sorted from blood, taken in a trial of the OX40 agonist ivuxolimab. Receptor source: an adult with an advanced solid tumor such as melanoma, head and neck, liver or kidney cancer.

V usage is TRBV11-3 and J usage is TRBJ2-3, with D maybe TRBD1 (6 bases). V gave up 1 base and J gave up 4 bases, with 9 bases separating them. The CDR3 is made up of 14 amino acids. Germline CDR1 is SGHNT and CDR2 is YENEEA. The DNA for the CDR3 is TGTGCCAGCAGCTTAGGTTCAGGGGCAGATACGCAGTATTTT. Protein product: CASSLGSGADTQYF.

The chain uses TRBV7-2 and TRBJ2-7; D might be TRBD1 or TRBD2, each matching 5 bases. This CDR3 has 12 amino acids. V lost 2 bases, J lost 12 bases, and 14 bases lay in between. Germline V gives CDR1 SGHTA, CDR2 FQGNSA. The CDR3 DNA sequence: TGTGCCAGCAGCTTAACGGGGCCTATGCCGTACTTC. Its translation is CASSLTGPMPYF. The whole variable domain, remainder taken from reference TRBV7-2 and TRBJ2-7, is GAGVSQSPSNKVTEKGKDVELRCDPISGHTALYWYRQSLGQGLEFLIYFQGNSAPDKSGLPSDRFSAERTGGSVSTLTIQRTQQEDSAVYLCASSLTGPMPYFGPGTRLTVT.

This clone is a singleton in its sample. The chain recombines TRBV4-1 with TRBJ1-3; D gene ambiguous. Germline-derived CDR1 and CDR2 are MGHRA and YSYEKL. CDR3 size: 14 residues. Deletions cut 4 bases from V and 3 bases from J, with 10 bases between. Written as DNA, the CDR3 is TGCGCCAGCAGCCCGGCAGGCTTTGGAAACACCATATATTTT. Translation gives CASSPAGFGNTIYF.

The chain employs TRBV6-1 and TRBJ2-7, with a tentative D call TRBD2 (6 bases). Trimming stripped 11 bases from V and 6 bases from J, with 8 bases between. This CDR3 comprises 9 residues. CDR1 MNHNS and CDR2 SASEGT come from the germline V gene. Written as DNA, the CDR3 is TGTGCCCTGGGGGGCGAGCAGTACTTC. Its protein product is CALGGEQYF.

The rearrangement links TRBV4-2 to TRBJ2-3, with TRBD2 matching 8 bases. The CDR3 spans 16 residues. Looked up from germline, CDR1 is LGHNA and CDR2 is YNFKEQ. With 0 bases clipped from V and 2 bases from J, the junction kept 4 bases outside the gene matches. The CDR3, as DNA: TGTGCCAGCAGCCAAGATCGGGGGGGTTTCACAGATACGCAGTATTTT. It yields the protein CASSQDRGGFTDTQYF.

The V gene is TRBV28, the J gene TRBJ2-5, with D possibly TRBD1 on 5 matching bases. V lost 5 bases to trimming and J lost 4 bases, with 8 bases between them. The CDR3 totals 12 residues. CDR1 and CDR2 from the germline V gene are MDHEN and SYDVKM. As DNA, the CDR3 is TGTGCCAGCAGTATGACAGTAGAGACCCAGTACTTC. This gives the protein CASSMTVETQYF.

This sequence joins TRBV30 and TRBJ2-7, with 9 bases fitting TRBD2. Trimming removed 0 bases from V and 2 bases from J; junction bases left unmatched: 11. This CDR3 is built from 17 residues. CDR1 GTSNPN and CDR2 SVGIG come from the germline V gene (reference sequence). The CDR3 loop reads CAWSVHRRGGRAYEQYF. The CDR3 nucleotides are TGTGCCTGGAGTGTACATCGAAGGGGCGGGAGGGCCTACGAGCAGTACTTC.

The CDR3 is CASSLGLWGNEQYF. Written as DNA, the CDR3 is TGTGCCAGCAGCTTGGGATTATGGGGGAACGAGCAGTACTTC. This chain links TRBV5-6 with TRBJ2-7; D possibly uses TRBD1 or TRBD2 (5 bases each). CDR3 length: 14 amino acids. Per germline, CDR1 SGHDT and CDR2 YYEEEE. The ends were cut back, 0 bases at V and 5 bases at J, with 12 bases in the middle.

J is TRBJ1-1 and V is TRBV11-3, with 7 nucleotides matching TRBD1. V shed 5 bases and J 6 bases; nucleotides not matched to a gene: 6. Per germline, CDR1 SGHNT and CDR2 YENEEA. CDR3 length: 13 residues. The CDR3 DNA reads TGTGCCAGCAGCCCTGGGACAGACTCTGAAGCTTTCTTT. Amino acids: CASSPGTDSEAFF. The full variable domain, completed using reference TRBV11-3 and TRBJ1-1, is EAGVVQSPRYKIIEKKQPVAFWCNPISGHNTLYWYLQNLGQGPELLIRYENEEAVDDSQLPKDRFSAERLKGVDSTLKIQPAELGDSAVYLCASSPGTDSEAFFGQGTRLTVV.

This chain connects TRBV5-4 to TRBJ2-5; 12 bases line up with TRBD2. The trim removed 3 bases at V and 7 bases at J, leaving 13 bases unmatched. Germline V CDR1 and CDR2: SGHNT, YYREEE (reference sequence). CDR3 length: 17 residues. The CDR3 here is CASSYTMASGRVGTQYF. The CDR3 DNA sequence: TGTGCCAGCAGCTACACAATGGCTAGCGGGAGGGTTGGGACCCAGTACTTC.

The V gene is TRBV28, the J gene TRBJ2-6, with D uncertain. Germline V lookup: CDR1 MDHEN, CDR2 SYDVKM. Deletions cut 6 bases from V and 4 bases from J, with 1 base between. The CDR3 has 11 residues. CDR3 amino acids: CASRGANVLTF. For the CDR3, the DNA is TGTGCCAGCAGAGGGGCCAACGTCCTGACTTTC.

The chain combines TRBV21-1 with TRBJ2-7; the table's D call, TRBD2, was not checked against the DNA. TRBV21-1 is annotated as a pseudogene. The CDR3 has 14 residues. CDR3 in DNA: TGTGCCAGCAGCAGGAGGGGGGGCAGCTACGAGCAGTACTTC. Its translation: CASSRRGGSYEQYF.

In its sample, this clone was seen a few times. CDR3 in DNA: TGTGCCAGCAGCTCCCGGACAAGAACTGTGGGTGGCTACACCTTC. Translation: CASSSRTRTVGGYTF. The chain recombines TRBV7-2 with TRBJ1-2, with a weak D call TRBD1 (5 bases). Germline CDR1 and CDR2: SGHTA and FQGNSA. This CDR3 is 15 amino acids long. The V gene lost 4 bases and the J gene lost 7 bases, with 19 bases spanning the gap.

This clone was seen once. V is TRBV6-5 and J is TRBJ2-2; 7 nucleotides align to TRBD1. This CDR3 is 13 amino acids long. V dropped 6 bases and J dropped 7; count of bases not matched to a gene: 5. Looked up from germline, CDR1 is MNHEY and CDR2 is SVGAGI. The CDR3 sequence: CASSQGVIGELFF. The CDR3 DNA follows: TGTGCCAGCAGCCAGGGGGTGATCGGGGAGCTGTTTTTT.

The chain employs TRBV25-1 and TRBJ2-1, with a tentative D call TRBD2 (6 bases). The CDR3 runs to 15 residues. V gave up 4 bases and J gave up 4 bases, with 14 bases separating them. The germline gives CDR1 MGHDK, CDR2 SYGVNS. CDR3 DNA sequence: TGTGCCAGCAGTGGGGGGACTGAAGCGTACAATGAGCAGTTCTTC. Translating it yields CASSGGTEAYNEQFF.

V gene TRBV7-9 combines with J gene TRBJ2-5, with D maybe TRBD2 (6 bases). This CDR3 spans 15 amino acids. Trimming left V 0 bases short and J 5 bases short, with 13 bases between. Per germline, CDR1 SEHNR and CDR2 FQNEAQ (reference sequence). CDR3 region: CASSLAGGGGETQYF. DNA of the CDR3: TGTGCCAGCAGCTTAGCGGGAGGAGGCGGGGAGACCCAGTACTTC.

The chain is built from TRBV7-3 and TRBJ2-5; 11 bases fit TRBD1. This CDR3 comprises 13 residues. Germline trimming cut 4 bases from V and 7 bases from J; bases unmatched to any gene: 2. CDR1 and CDR2 from the germline V gene are SGHTA and FQGTGA. DNA of the CDR3: TGTGCCAGCAGCTCCGGGACAGGGGGGACCCAGTACTTC. Translating it yields CASSSGTGGTQYF.

The CDR3 sequence is CASSYSSPGANEQYF. CDR3 sequence (DNA): TGTGCCAGCAGTTACTCGAGTCCAGGGGCGAACGAGCAGTACTTC. The chain uses TRBV6-5 and TRBJ2-7, with D possibly TRBD1 on 6 matching bases. This CDR3 has 15 residues. Germline CDR1 MNHEY, CDR2 SVGAGI. V was trimmed by 0 bases and J by 5 bases, leaving 14 bases between them.

V usage is TRBV12-5 and J usage is TRBJ2-7; D remains ambiguous. Deletions cut 7 bases from V and 3 bases from J, with 13 bases between. The CDR3 runs to 13 residues. Germline loops: CDR1 LGHNT, CDR2 FRNRAP. CDR3 DNA sequence: TGTGCTAGTGAGTCGGGTGGAAACTACGAGCAGTACTTC. It encodes CASESGGNYEQYF.

The chain links TRBV11-2 to TRBJ2-7; D gene unclear. CDR1 SGHAT and CDR2 FQNNGV come from the germline V gene. The CDR3 has 12 amino acids. V was pared by 5 bases and J by 0 bases, with 5 bases between. The CDR3 is CASSPSSYEQYF. The CDR3 DNA is TGTGCCAGCAGCCCTAGCTCCTACGAGCAGTACTTC.

V usage is TRBV27 and J usage is TRBJ2-5; maybe TRBD1 (6 bases). This CDR3 is 14 amino acids long. Germline V lookup: CDR1 MNHEY, CDR2 SMNVEV (reference sequence). Trimming took off 5 bases at V and 4 bases at J, with 14 bases between the two ends. The CDR3 DNA sequence: TGTGCCAGCAGTGCCAGGGCCAGGGGAGAGACCCAGTACTTC. Protein product: CASSARARGETQYF.

This rearrangement joins TRBV2 to TRBJ2-1, with D hard to call. V lost 3 bases to trimming and J lost 0 bases, with 9 bases between them. The CDR3 loop spans 15 amino acids. Germline V lookup: CDR1 SNHLY, CDR2 FYNNEI. CDR3 in amino acids: CASSEAASSYNEQFF. In nucleotides, the CDR3 is TGTGCCAGCAGTGAGGCGGCGAGCTCCTACAATGAGCAGTTCTTC.

This chain uses TRBV5-1 with TRBJ1-2; perhaps TRBD1 as D (5 bases). CDR3 size: 15 residues. Trimming pared 0 bases from V and 7 bases from J, leaving 16 bases between. The V gene's germline CDR1 is SGHRS and CDR2 YFSETQ. DNA for the CDR3: TGCGCCAGCAGCTTGGGGCCGGGGTTAGGGGCTGGCTACACCTTC. Its translation: CASSLGPGLGAGYTF. Full variable domain (outside the CDR3, taken from reference TRBV5-1 and TRBJ1-2): KAGVTQTPRYLIKTRGQQVTLSCSPISGHRSVSWYQQTPGQGLQFLFEYFSETQRNKGNFPGRFSGRQFSNSRSEMNVSTLELGDSALYLCASSLGPGLGAGYTFGSGTRLTVV.

The chain links TRBV5-1 to TRBJ2-1; D is ambiguous. Between the trimmed V and J ends, which lost 5 bases and 2 bases, there was a span of 11 bases. The CDR3 totals 14 residues. CDR1 and CDR2 (germline): SGHRS, YFSETQ. In nucleotides, the CDR3 is TGCGCCAGCAGTCTTCCTAGTACCTACAATGAGCAGTTCTTC. Its protein is CASSLPSTYNEQFF.

The genes are TRBV11-2 and TRBJ1-6; D gene uncertain. Germline CDR1 is SGHAT and CDR2 is FQNNGV. The V gene lost 2 bases and the J gene lost 10 bases, with 18 bases spanning the gap. The CDR3 is made up of 16 amino acids. The chain's CDR3 is CASSLTPGLGNSPLHF. CDR3 DNA: TGTGCCAGCAGCTTAACCCCCGGACTCGGAAACTCACCCCTCCACTTT. Full variable domain (rest looked up from reference TRBV11-2 and TRBJ1-6): EAGVAQSPRYKIIEKRQSVAFWCNPISGHATLYWYQQILGQGPKLLIQFQNNGVVDDSQLPKDRFSAERLKGVDSTLKIQPAKLEDSAVYLCASSLTPGLGNSPLHFGNGTRLTVT.

The genes are TRBV7-9 and TRBJ2-1, with 7 bases lining up with TRBD2. Germline V lookup: CDR1 SEHNR, CDR2 FQNEAQ (reference sequence). The CDR3 contains 16 residues. The J segment lost 8 bases and the V segment lost 2 bases, leaving 12 bases of the junction unmatched. In DNA form, the CDR3 reads TGTGCCAGCAGCTTATCTCGACTAGCTTTCTCCGATGAGCAGTTCTTC. Translated: CASSLSRLAFSDEQFF.

The chain is built from TRBV5-1 and TRBJ1-4; D unclear. Germline CDR1 and CDR2: SGHRS and YFSETQ. This CDR3 is built from 14 residues. Trimming took off 5 bases at V and 3 bases at J, with 11 bases between the two ends. CDR3 in amino acids: CASRPSLANEKLFF. Here the CDR3 DNA reads TGCGCCAGCAGGCCGTCGCTGGCTAATGAAAAACTGTTTTTT.

J is TRBJ2-7 and V is TRBV4-2; 9 nucleotides match TRBD1. The CDR3 is 14 residues long. The trim removed 3 bases at V and 6 bases at J, leaving 6 bases unmatched. Germline V CDR1 and CDR2: LGHNA, YNFKEQ. Written as DNA, the CDR3 is TGTGCCAGCAGCCAGACCGGGACAGGGTTCGAGCAGTACTTC. Residues: CASSQTGTGFEQYF.